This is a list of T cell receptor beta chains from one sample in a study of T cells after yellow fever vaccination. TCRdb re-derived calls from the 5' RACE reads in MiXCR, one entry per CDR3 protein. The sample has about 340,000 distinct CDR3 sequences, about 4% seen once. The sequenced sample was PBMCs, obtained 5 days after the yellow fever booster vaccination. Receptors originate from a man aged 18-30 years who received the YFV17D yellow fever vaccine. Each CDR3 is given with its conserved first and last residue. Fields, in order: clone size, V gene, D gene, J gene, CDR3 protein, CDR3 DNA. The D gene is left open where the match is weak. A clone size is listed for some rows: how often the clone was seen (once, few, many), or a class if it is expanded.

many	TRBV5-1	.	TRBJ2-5	CASSTTTGEETQYF	TGCGCCAGCAGCACCACGACGGGAGAGGAGACCCAGTACTTC
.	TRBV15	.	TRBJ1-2	CATSRDLGTPYGYTF	TGTGCCACCAGCAGAGATCTGGGGACACCCTATGGCTACACCTTC
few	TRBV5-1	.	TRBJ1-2	CASSNSPNYGYTF	TGCGCCAGCAGCAACAGCCCTAACTATGGCTACACCTTC
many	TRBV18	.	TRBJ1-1	CASSPTDNTEAFF	TGTGCCAGCTCCCCGACAGATAACACTGAAGCTTTCTTT
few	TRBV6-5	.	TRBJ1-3	CASSYNAGNTIYF	TGTGCCAGCAGTTACAACGCCGGAAACACCATATATTTT
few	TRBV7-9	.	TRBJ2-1	CASSRVGPRDNEQFF	TGTGCCAGCAGCCGAGTTGGGCCCCGAGACAATGAGCAGTTCTTC
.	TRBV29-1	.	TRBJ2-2	CSVGVTGELFF	TGCAGCGTCGGGGTAACCGGGGAGCTGTTTTTT
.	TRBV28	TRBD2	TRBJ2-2	CASRTTSGGSGELFF	TGTGCCAGCAGAACAACTAGCGGGGGATCCGGGGAGCTGTTTTTT
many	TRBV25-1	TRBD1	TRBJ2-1	CASSVLEPGQGWQFF	TGTGCCAGCAGTGTACTCGAACCGGGACAGGGTTGGCAGTTCTTC
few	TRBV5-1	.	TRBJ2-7	CASSLDSPPGYEQYF	TGCGCCAGCAGCCTGGACAGCCCGCCTGGATACGAGCAGTACTTC
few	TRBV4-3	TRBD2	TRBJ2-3	CASSQDASGASTDTQYF	TGCGCCAGCAGCCAAGACGCTAGCGGGGCTAGCACAGATACGCAGTATTTT
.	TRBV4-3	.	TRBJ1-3	CASSQSGNTIYF	TGCGCCAGCAGCCAATCTGGAAACACCATATATTTT
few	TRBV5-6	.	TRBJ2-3	CASSFEGWDTQYF	TGTGCCAGCAGCTTCGAGGGCTGGGATACGCAGTATTTT
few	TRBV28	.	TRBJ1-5	CASSLEFLYQPQHF	TGTGCCAGCAGTTTAGAGTTTCTTTATCAGCCCCAGCATTTT
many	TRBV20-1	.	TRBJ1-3	CNTGNTIYF	TGCAACACGGGAAACACCATATATTTT